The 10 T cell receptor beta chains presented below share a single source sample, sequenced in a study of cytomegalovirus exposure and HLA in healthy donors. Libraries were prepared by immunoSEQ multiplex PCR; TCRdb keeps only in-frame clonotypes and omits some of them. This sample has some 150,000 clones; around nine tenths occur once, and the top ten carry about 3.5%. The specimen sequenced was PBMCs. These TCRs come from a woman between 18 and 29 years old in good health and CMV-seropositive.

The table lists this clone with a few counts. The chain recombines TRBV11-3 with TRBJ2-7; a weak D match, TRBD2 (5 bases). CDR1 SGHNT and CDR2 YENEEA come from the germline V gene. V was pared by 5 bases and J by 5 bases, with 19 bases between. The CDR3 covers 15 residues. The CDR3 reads CASSGRTALGNEQYF. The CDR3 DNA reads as TGTGCCAGCAGCGGCCGGACTGCCCTAGGGAACGAGCAGTACTTC. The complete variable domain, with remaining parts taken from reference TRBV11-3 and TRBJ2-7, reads EAGVVQSPRYKIIEKKQPVAFWCNPISGHNTLYWYLQNLGQGPELLIRYENEEAVDDSQLPKDRFSAERLKGVDSTLKIQPAELGDSAVYLCASSGRTALGNEQYFGPGTRLTVT.

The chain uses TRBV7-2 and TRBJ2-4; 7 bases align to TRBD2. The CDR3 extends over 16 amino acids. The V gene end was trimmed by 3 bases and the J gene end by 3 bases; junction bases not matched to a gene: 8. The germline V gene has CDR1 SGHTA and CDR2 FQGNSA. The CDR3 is CASSLSGGRLKNIQYF. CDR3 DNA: TGTGCCAGCAGCTTGAGTGGCGGGAGACTCAAAAACATTCAGTACTTC.

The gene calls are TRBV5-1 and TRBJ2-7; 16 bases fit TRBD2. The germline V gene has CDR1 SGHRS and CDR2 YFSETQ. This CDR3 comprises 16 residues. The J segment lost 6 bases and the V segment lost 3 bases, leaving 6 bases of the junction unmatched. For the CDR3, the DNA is TGCGCCAGCAGCTCCGGGACTAGCGGGAGGGACCGCGAGCAGTACTTC. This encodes CASSSGTSGRDREQYF. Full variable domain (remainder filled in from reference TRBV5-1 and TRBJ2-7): KAGVTQTPRYLIKTRGQQVTLSCSPISGHRSVSWYQQTPGQGLQFLFEYFSETQRNKGNFPGRFSGRQFSNSRSEMNVSTLELGDSALYLCASSSGTSGRDREQYFGPGTRLTVT.

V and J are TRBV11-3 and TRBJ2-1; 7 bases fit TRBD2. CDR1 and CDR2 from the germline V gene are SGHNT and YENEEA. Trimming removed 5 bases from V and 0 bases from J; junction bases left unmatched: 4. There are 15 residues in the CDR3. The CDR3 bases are TGTGCCAGCAGCCCGGGGGGAAGCTCCTACAATGAGCAGTTCTTC. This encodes CASSPGGSSYNEQFF.

The chain's CDR3 is CASSLVQGSEQYF. CDR3 in DNA: TGCGCCAGCAGCTTGGTGCAGGGTAGCGAGCAGTACTTC. V gene TRBV5-1 combines with J gene TRBJ2-7; perhaps TRBD1 as D (5 bases). This CDR3 is built from 13 residues. V lost 0 bases and J 6 bases, leaving 10 bases between the germline ends. Germline lookup yields CDR1 SGHRS and CDR2 YFSETQ.

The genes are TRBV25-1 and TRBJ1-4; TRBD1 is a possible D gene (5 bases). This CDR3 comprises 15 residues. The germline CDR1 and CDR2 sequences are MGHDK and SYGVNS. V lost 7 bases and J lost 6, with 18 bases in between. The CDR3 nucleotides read TGTGCCAGCAAGTTGGACCAGGGCCTTTATGAAAAACTGTTTTTT. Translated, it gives CASKLDQGLYEKLFF.

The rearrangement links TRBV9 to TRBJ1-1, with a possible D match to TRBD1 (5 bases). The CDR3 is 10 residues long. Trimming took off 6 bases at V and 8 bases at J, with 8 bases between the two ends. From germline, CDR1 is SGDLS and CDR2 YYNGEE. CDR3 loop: CASNDREAFF. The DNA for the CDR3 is TGTGCCAGCAACGACAGAGAAGCTTTCTTT.

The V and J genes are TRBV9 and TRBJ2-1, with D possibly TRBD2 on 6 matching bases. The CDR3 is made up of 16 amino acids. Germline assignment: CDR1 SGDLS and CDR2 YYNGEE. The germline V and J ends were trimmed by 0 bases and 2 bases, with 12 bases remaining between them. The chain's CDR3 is CASSVEGLYPYNEQFF. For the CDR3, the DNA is TGTGCCAGCAGCGTAGAGGGACTCTACCCCTACAATGAGCAGTTCTTC. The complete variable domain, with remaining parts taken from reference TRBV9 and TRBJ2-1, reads DSGVTQTPKHLITATGQRVTLRCSPRSGDLSVYWYQQSLDQGLQFLIQYYNGEERAKGNILERFSAQQFPDLHSELNLSSLELGDSALYFCASSVEGLYPYNEQFFGPGTRLTVL.

In DNA, the CDR3 is TGTGCCAGCACCTCAGGGGGCAACACCGGGGAGCTGTTTTTT. Translating gives CASTSGGNTGELFF. J is TRBJ2-2 and V is TRBV7-3; the match to TRBD1 covers 8 bases. V dropped 7 bases and J dropped 2; count of bases not matched to a gene: 3. CDR3 size: 14 residues. Looked up from germline, CDR1 is SGHTA and CDR2 is FQGTGA.

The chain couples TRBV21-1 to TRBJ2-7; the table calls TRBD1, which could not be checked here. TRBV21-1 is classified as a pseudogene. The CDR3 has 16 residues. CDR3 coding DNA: TGTGCCAGCAGCCTTACTCCTACCCAGGGTACCTACGAGCAGTACTTC. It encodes CASSLTPTQGTYEQYF.